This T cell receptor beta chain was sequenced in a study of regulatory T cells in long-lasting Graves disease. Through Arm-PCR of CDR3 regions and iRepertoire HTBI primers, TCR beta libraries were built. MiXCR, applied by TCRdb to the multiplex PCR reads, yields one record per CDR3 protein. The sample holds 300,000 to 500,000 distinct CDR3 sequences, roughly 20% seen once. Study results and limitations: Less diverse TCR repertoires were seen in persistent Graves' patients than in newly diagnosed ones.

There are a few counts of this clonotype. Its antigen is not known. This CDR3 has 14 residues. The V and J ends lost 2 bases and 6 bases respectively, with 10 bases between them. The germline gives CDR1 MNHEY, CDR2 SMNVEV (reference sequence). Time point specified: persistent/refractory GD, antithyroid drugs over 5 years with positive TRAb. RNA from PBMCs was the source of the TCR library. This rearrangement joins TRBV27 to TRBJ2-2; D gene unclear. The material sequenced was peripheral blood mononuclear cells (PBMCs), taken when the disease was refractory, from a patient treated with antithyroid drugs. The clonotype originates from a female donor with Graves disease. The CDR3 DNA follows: TGTGCCAGCAGTTTAGATCCCTACCCCGGGGAGCTGTTTTTT. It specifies CASSLDPYPGELFF.